This T cell receptor (beta chain) came from a study of metastatic and nonmetastatic thyroid tumors (TCRdb year 2020). For the wider study: For patients with malignant and with benign thyroid disease, the researchers compared repertoires between peripheral blood samples and tumor or nodule tissue samples. Broad study findings and their caveats: TCR beta diversity was reported as significantly higher in malignant tumors than in benign nodules, in both blood and tumor samples.

V and J are trimmed by 5 bases and 3 bases, and the gene matches miss 10 bases of the junction. The CDR3 starts with the cysteine, ends with the phenylalanine, and has 16 residues. Just the 48-base CDR3 DNA is kept, in frame starting at base 1. CDR1 and CDR2, looked up from the germline V gene, are MDHEN and SYDVKM. This clone was seen a few times. Its target antigen remains unknown. Base qualities are not recorded, but no much larger clone differs from it by a single base. The method behind the library was PCR. The sample was run on an Illumina HiSeq 4000. High-throughput sequencing was used to profile the TCR beta-chain CDR3 region of every patient. In the authors' own workflow: The researchers built a classifier to tell apart papillary thyroid cancer patients with distant metastasis, based on CDR3 differences among clinicopathological groups. To measure repertoire diversity the researchers used the Shannon index, while the Morisita-Horn index served to gauge how similar the tumor and blood repertoires were. TCRdb reran the public reads through fastp at Q25 and MiXCR, keeping productive beta chains. The V and J calls and clone size are TCRdb's, not the authors'. This sample holds some 20,000 clones; around a fifth were observed only once. The ten largest clones represent over 9% of the sample.

No treatment had been received by any patient before thyroid surgery. Patient clinical samples collected from about 2011 to 2018 were retrospectively analysed using T-cell receptor beta sequencing. Sequencing input: tumor tissue. This receptor was identified in a female donor with papillary thyroid cancer or a benign thyroid nodule (not recorded which). Some clones in this sample may be carry-over from other donors' samples. Recombination connected TRBV28 to TRBJ2-7; TRBD2 matches 10 bases in the middle. CDR3 region: CASSGDPSGSHYEQYF. The DNA is TGTGCCAGCAGTGGAGACCCTAGCGGGAGTCACTACGAGCAGTACTTC.